Below, 8 T cell receptor beta chains from the same sample are listed, as sequenced in a study of OX40 agonist ivuxolimab in advanced cancers. The library was built by means of the immunoSEQ multiplex PCR assay. TCRdb carries this immuneACCESS record with in-frame sequences only. Its versions omit some clonotypes, under half of them owing to an unresolved V gene in the studies checked, with the rest unexplained. The sample has tens of thousands of clones on record, 90% of them singletons. The leading ten clones occupy about 5% of the sample. Here the sequenced sample was CD4+ or CD8+ T cells sorted from blood, taken in a trial of the OX40 agonist ivuxolimab. Receptors originate from an adult with an advanced solid tumor such as melanoma, head and neck, liver or kidney cancer.

The J gene is TRBJ1-1, the V gene TRBV27; D gene uncertain. Germline V gene lookup returns CDR1 MNHEY and CDR2 SMNVEV (reference sequence). V was pared by 6 bases and J by 8 bases, with 13 bases between. CDR3 length: 12 residues. CDR3 sequence: CASRRVRNEAFF. In DNA form, the CDR3 reads TGTGCCAGCAGGAGGGTCAGGAACGAAGCTTTCTTT.

This clone was seen only once. The genes are TRBV18 and TRBJ1-2, with 7 bases matching TRBD1. This CDR3 is 15 amino acids long. Germline assignment: CDR1 KGHSH and CDR2 LQKENI. V shed 0 bases, J shed 4 bases, and the junction held 5 bases outside the gene matches. The DNA for the CDR3 is TGTGCCAGCTCACCACCGTCAACAGGGGTCTATGGCTACACCTTC. Its protein product is CASSPPSTGVYGYTF.

The chain uses TRBV7-2 and TRBJ1-3, with D possibly TRBD1 on 6 matching bases. CDR3 length equals 17 residues. Germline CDR1 SGHTA, CDR2 FQGNSA. The germline V and J ends were trimmed by 3 bases and 2 bases, with 17 bases remaining between them. The CDR3 protein is CASSFLTKQGAGNTIYF. CDR3 coding DNA: TGTGCCAGCAGCTTCCTAACAAAACAGGGAGCTGGAAACACCATATATTTT.

This rearrangement joins TRBV6-1 to TRBJ1-2; 10 bases align to TRBD1. Germline V lookup: CDR1 MNHNS, CDR2 SASEGT. This CDR3 spans 17 amino acids. V shed 4 bases, J shed 4 bases, and the junction held 12 bases outside the gene matches. In DNA, the CDR3 is TGTGCCAGCAGTGGAGGGACAGGGGCTAACGGGCTCTATGGCTACACCTTC. The encoded protein is CASSGGTGANGLYGYTF.

V and J are TRBV7-9 and TRBJ2-2, with 7 bases matching TRBD2. J gave up 4 bases and V 2 bases, and 4 bases lay outside the gene matches. CDR1 SEHNR and CDR2 FQNEAQ come from the germline V gene (reference sequence). The length of the CDR3 is 15 residues. The DNA for the CDR3 is TGTGCCAGCAGCTTAAGAACGGGAGGCACCGGGGAGCTGTTTTTT. It translates to CASSLRTGGTGELFF. The variable domain in full, completed from reference TRBV7-9 and TRBJ2-2, reads DTGVSQNPRHKITKRGQNVTFRCDPISEHNRLYWYRQTLGQGPEFLTYFQNEAQLEKSRLLSDRFSAERPKGSFSTLEIQRTEQGDSAMYLCASSLRTGGTGELFFGEGSRLTVL.

The chain uses TRBV30 and TRBJ2-5; no firm D call. The germline V gene has CDR1 GTSNPN and CDR2 SVGIG (reference sequence). Trimming shortened V by 1 base and J by 3 bases, and 0 bases separated the two germline ends. This CDR3 contains 10 residues. The DNA for the CDR3 is TGTGCCTGGAGTGAAGAGACCCAGTACTTC. Its protein is CAWSEETQYF.

J is TRBJ2-2 and V is TRBV29-1; D gene uncertain. The CDR3 spans 11 residues. V shed 7 bases and J shed 2 bases, with 5 bases lying between them. CDR1 is SQVTM and CDR2 is ANQGSEA in the germline V gene. CDR3 DNA sequence: TGCAGCGGACGTAACACCGGGGAGCTGTTTTTT. It specifies CSGRNTGELFF.

The chain uses TRBV5-1 and TRBJ2-1; 7 bases map to TRBD2. The CDR3 loop spans 13 amino acids. The V segment lost 3 bases and the J segment 6 bases; nucleotides outside the gene matches: 3. Germline values: CDR1 SGHRS, CDR2 YFSETQ. CDR3 loop: CASSSRLANEQFF. The CDR3 DNA follows: TGCGCCAGCAGCTCCCGACTAGCCAATGAGCAGTTCTTC.